The table lists the clone carrying this T cell receptor (beta chain) with many counts. Its antigen is currently unknown. Trimming shortened V by 3 bases and J by 5 bases, and 8 bases separated the two germline ends. CDR3 length: 13 amino acids. CDR1 is MNHNS, CDR2 SASEGT, per germline. TCRdb re-derived calls from the reads in MiXCR, one entry per CDR3 protein. The sample has some 350,000 distinct CDR3 sequences, 25% to 30% seen once. This entry is derived from a study of T cell repertoires in cytomegalovirus infection. Overall study: HLA-C-restricted CMV epitopes, recently identified, and well-studied HLA-B-restricted ones were used by the study.

The chain recombines TRBV6-1 with TRBJ2-1; D is uncertain. The TCR was taken from a human donor in good health (CMV status not recorded). Some clones in this sample may be carry-over from other donors' samples. The sample in question was cultured PBMCs, obtained from culture after CMV antigen stimulation. The CDR3 DNA sequence: TGTGCCAGCAGTGAGACCCCTGACAATGAGCAGTTCTTC. Encoded protein: CASSETPDNEQFF.